These T cell receptor beta chains were read from a single sample in a study of shared clonotypes between healthy human individuals. Sequencing used immunoSEQ multiplex PCR; TCRdb keeps in-frame clones, though not all of them. The sample carries about 490,000 clones, 65% to 80% recorded once. The sequenced sample consisted of PBMCs. The receptors shown here come from a woman between 35 and 50 years old in good health. Some clones in this sample may be carry-over from other donors' samples. Each CDR3 is given without its conserved first and last residue.

v_call cdr3_aa
TRBV20-1 SATPAYEQY
TRBV6-1 ASRGTGGHGYT
TRBV14 ASSPGILAGVRGETQY
TRBV5-1 ASSLRLAGVFEQY
TRBV25-1 ASGTGTYEQY
TRBV7-3 ASSSGLAGVQQF
TRBV7-2 ASSPEVGREQY
TRBV6-1 ASRALPGRAF
TRBV2 AGTSGSYEQY
TRBV4-1 ASSHTGPFSTDTQY
TRBV2 ASRAGSYEQY
TRBV28 ASSPRLFEQF
TRBV19 ASSNQGSQPQH
TRBV30 AWSPTGTPSSYNEQF
TRBV19 ASCQEWNTEAF
TRBV7-9 ASSRSGRADLNSGEQY
TRBV5-1 ASRGSGTGNTIY
TRBV6-1 ASTPGLAVGELF
TRBV28 ASSLPGQSNTEAF
TRBV5-4 ASSSGQSDGYT
TRBV5-5 ASSLPGPGANVLT
TRBV6-1 ASSPTSGRASQF
TRBV27 ASSPPYRDWQWAEQF
TRBV4-2 ASSQKIKGGRTGEEQY
TRBV28 ASTWLAGGPGELF
TRBV11-2 ASSLDRLVGEQF
TRBV6-5 ASSYSYTGELF
TRBV5-1 ASSLLGLAVNTGELF
TRBV7-2 ASSLVRQNNEKLF